This entry is about one T cell receptor (beta chain). The time point was: patch test 3, about 24 weeks after DPC sensitization. Treatment in this sample: therapeutic diphenylcyclopropenone sensitization with weekly scalp DPC. V lost 6 bases, J lost 4 bases, and 25 bases lay in between. CDR1 is MNHEY, CDR2 SMNVEV, per germline (reference sequence). The CDR3 covers 18 residues. This sample is part of a study of human T cells and chemical hapten exposure. Study as a whole: TCR yields per sample varied mostly from small pooled library volume differences.

TCRdb recomputed calls from the RACE reads with MiXCR, one row per CDR3 protein. This table has tens of thousands of distinct CDR3 sequences, roughly 10% appearing once. This chain uses TRBV27 with TRBJ2-1; possibly TRBD2 for D (6 bases). The TCR was taken from a woman between 45 and 65 years old with alopecia areata. Some clones in this sample may be carry-over from other donors' samples. Here the sequenced sample was whole blood, taken in connection with sensitization to the hapten diphenylcyclopropenone (DPC). DNA for the CDR3: TGTGCCAGCAGCTTACAAAGAACACTAGCTGGAGGGTACAATGAGCAGTTCTTC. This gives the protein CASSLQRTLAGGYNEQFF.